The rows below give T cell receptor beta chains drawn from one sample of a study of cytomegalovirus exposure and HLA in healthy donors. Repertoires were generated with immunoSEQ multiplex PCR, while TCRdb's copy carries only in-frame clones and drops some. The table shows about 130,000 clones, with about 80% occurring only once. Specimen: PBMCs. The receptors were gathered from a boy younger than 10 in good health and CMV-seronegative. CDR3s include the opening cysteine and the closing phenylalanine or tryptophan. D genes are given only for firm matches. Not all rows give a size; the values are once, few, many and, for expanded clones, a class.

D gene,clone size,V gene,J gene,CDR3 protein,CDR3 DNA
.,.,TRBV7-9,TRBJ1-1,CASSQQVVQNTEAFF,TGTGCCAGCAGCCAACAGGTTGTCCAGAACACTGAAGCTTTCTTT
.,few,TRBV5-1,TRBJ1-1,CASSLRRGATEAFF,TGCGCCAGCAGCTTGAGACGGGGAGCCACTGAAGCTTTCTTT
TRBD1,few,TRBV29-1,TRBJ1-1,CSVQTGPDTEAFF,TGCAGCGTACAGACAGGGCCAGACACTGAAGCTTTCTTT
.,.,TRBV18,TRBJ2-3,CASSPPATRDITQYF,TGTGCCAGCTCACCACCGGCTACCCGGGACATTACGCAGTATTTT
TRBD2,.,TRBV18,TRBJ2-1,CASSELLADNEQFF,TGTGCCAGCTCAGAACTGCTAGCGGACAATGAGCAGTTCTTC
.,.,TRBV20-1,TRBJ1-1,CSAPVETEAFF,TGCAGTGCCCCGGTGGAGACTGAAGCTTTCTTT
TRBD1,.,TRBV6-5,TRBJ1-2,CASSYYPGTAPSGYTF,TGTGCCAGCAGTTACTACCCCGGGACAGCCCCTTCTGGCTACACCTTC
TRBD1,.,TRBV29-1,TRBJ2-2,CSVGVGGQGAGELFF,TGCAGCGTTGGAGTGGGGGGACAGGGGGCCGGGGAGCTGTTTTTT
.,once,TRBV10-3,TRBJ1-3,CAITERTAGNTIYF,TGTGCCATCACCGAGAGGACAGCTGGAAACACCATATATTTT
TRBD1,few,TRBV27,TRBJ1-6,CASSLSTGQPTSPLHF,TGTGCCAGCAGTTTATCAACGGGACAGCCGACGTCACCCCTCCACTTT
.,.,TRBV6-1,TRBJ1-1,CASSEDMNTEAFF,TGTGCCAGCAGTGAAGACATGAACACTGAAGCTTTCTTT
TRBD2,.,TRBV9,TRBJ2-7,CASSPSGGETYEQYF,TGTGCCAGCAGCCCGAGCGGGGGGGAGACCTACGAGCAGTACTTC
TRBD2,.,TRBV9,TRBJ2-7,CASSSAGGGLNYEQYF,TGTGCCAGCAGCTCTGCGGGGGGAGGACTGAACTACGAGCAGTACTTC
TRBD1,.,TRBV30,TRBJ1-1,CAWREQGAWGEAFF,TGTGCCTGGAGGGAACAGGGGGCCTGGGGTGAAGCTTTCTTT
.,.,TRBV7-9,TRBJ1-3,CASSVISRVGNTIYF,TGTGCCAGCAGCGTAATATCAAGAGTTGGAAACACCATATATTTT
.,.,TRBV15,TRBJ1-5,CATSRVGGSQPQHF,TGTGCCACCAGCAGAGTAGGAGGTAGCCAGCCCCAGCATTTT
TRBD2,.,TRBV14,TRBJ2-1,CASNGLAGPYNEQFF,TGTGCCAGCAACGGACTAGCGGGTCCTTACAATGAGCAGTTCTTC
TRBD2,.,TRBV4-1,TRBJ2-1,CASSHPYRGGGNEQFF,TGCGCCAGCAGCCACCCTTACCGGGGGGGCGGGAATGAGCAGTTCTTC
TRBD2,.,TRBV19,TRBJ2-7,CASSNAGGYEQYF,TGTGCCAGTAGTAACGCGGGGGGCTACGAGCAGTACTTC
.,.,TRBV30,TRBJ1-4,CAWSVRAKLFF,TGTGCCTGGAGTGTGCGAGCAAAACTGTTTTTT
TRBD1,.,TRBV19,TRBJ1-5,CASRTGGREPQHF,TGTGCCAGTAGGACAGGGGGCAGGGAGCCCCAGCATTTT
TRBD1,.,TRBV5-1,TRBJ2-4,CASSFTETGGRLAKNIQYF,TGCGCCAGCAGCTTCACCGAGACAGGGGGCAGACTAGCCAAAAACATTCAGTACTTC
.,.,TRBV9,TRBJ1-6,CASSQVDSPLHF,TGTGCCAGCAGCCAGGTAGACTCACCCCTCCACTTT
.,.,TRBV9,TRBJ2-1,CASSAVWAPAYNEQFF,TGTGCCAGCAGCGCTGTGTGGGCCCCGGCCTACAATGAGCAGTTCTTC
.,once,TRBV5-4,TRBJ1-2,CASSSASGGGPYGYTF,TGTGCCAGCAGCTCCGCTTCCGGGGGGGGACCGTATGGCTACACCTTC
.,.,TRBV5-1,TRBJ2-1,CASTIGGQKYNEQFF,TGCGCCAGCACTATCGGGGGACAGAAGTACAATGAGCAGTTCTTC
TRBD1,.,TRBV30,TRBJ1-5,CAWDAGQGNQPQHF,TGTGCCTGGGACGCGGGACAGGGCAATCAGCCCCAGCATTTT
.,.,TRBV6-1,TRBJ2-6,CASSEMGAARAGANVLTF,TGTGCCAGCAGTGAAATGGGGGCAGCCCGGGCGGGGGCCAACGTCCTGACTTTC
TRBD1,.,TRBV11-3,TRBJ2-1,CASSLGPEQGIYNEQFF,TGTGCCAGCAGCTTAGGTCCAGAACAGGGGATCTACAATGAGCAGTTCTTC
TRBD1,.,TRBV7-2,TRBJ1-1,CASSLRAPGQVMNTEAFF,TGTGCCAGCAGCTTGAGAGCGCCGGGACAGGTTATGAACACTGAAGCTTTCTTT
TRBD1,.,TRBV19,TRBJ1-1,CASSVQRTGDDTEAFF,TGTGCCAGTAGTGTCCAGAGGACAGGGGACGACACTGAAGCTTTCTTT
.,.,TRBV6-4,TRBJ2-3,CASSAGGAPSDTQYF,TGTGCCAGCAGTGCGGGGGGCGCCCCGTCAGATACGCAGTATTTT
.,.,TRBV7-2,TRBJ1-5,CASSLFGEGSNQPQHF,TGTGCCAGCAGCTTGTTTGGGGAGGGGAGCAATCAGCCCCAGCATTTT
.,.,TRBV6-6,TRBJ1-2,CASSPPGGAEKYGYTF,TGTGCCAGCAGCCCTCCCGGAGGGGCGGAGAAGTATGGCTACACCTTC
TRBD1,.,TRBV7-8,TRBJ1-1,CASRQGQGDLGTEAFF,TGTGCCAGCAGGCAGGGACAGGGGGACCTGGGCACTGAAGCTTTCTTT
TRBD1,.,TRBV30,TRBJ1-1,CAWSADRGQTEAFF,TGTGCCTGGAGCGCAGACAGGGGGCAAACTGAAGCTTTCTTT
.,many,TRBV6-4,TRBJ2-2,CASSDGSANTGELFF,TGTGCCAGCAGTGACGGGAGCGCGAACACCGGGGAGCTGTTTTTT
.,.,TRBV30,TRBJ1-5,CAWSRAGNQPQHF,TGTGCCTGGAGTAGGGCGGGGAATCAGCCCCAGCATTTT
.,.,TRBV6-5,TRBJ2-3,CASSSQPSDTQYF,TGTGCCAGCAGCTCACAGCCCTCGGATACGCAGTATTTT
TRBD1,.,TRBV6-5,TRBJ2-2,CASSYSTGLAGELFF,TGTGCCAGCAGTTACTCGACAGGGTTGGCCGGGGAGCTGTTTTTT